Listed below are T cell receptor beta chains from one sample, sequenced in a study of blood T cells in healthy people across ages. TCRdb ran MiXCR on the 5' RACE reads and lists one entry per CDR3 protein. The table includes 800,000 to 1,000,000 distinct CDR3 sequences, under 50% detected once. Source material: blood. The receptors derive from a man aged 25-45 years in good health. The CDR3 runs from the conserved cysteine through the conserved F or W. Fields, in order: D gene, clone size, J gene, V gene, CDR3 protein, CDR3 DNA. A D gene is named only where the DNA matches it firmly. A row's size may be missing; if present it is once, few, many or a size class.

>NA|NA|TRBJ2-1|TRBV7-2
CASSSGVAASEQFF
TGTGCCAGCAGCTCAGGGGTGGCGGCCAGTGAGCAGTTCTTC
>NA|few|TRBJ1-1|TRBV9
CASSVGGNRNTEAFF
TGTGCCAGCAGCGTAGGGGGAAACCGGAACACTGAAGCTTTCTTT
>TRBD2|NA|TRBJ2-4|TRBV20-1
CSATGLAVAKNIQYF
TGCAGTGCCACGGGACTAGCAGTAGCCAAAAACATTCAGTACTTC
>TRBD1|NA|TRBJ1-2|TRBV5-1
CASSPPPGQGNYGYTF
TGCGCCAGCAGCCCGCCGCCGGGACAGGGTAACTATGGCTACACCTTC
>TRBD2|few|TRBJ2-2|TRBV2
CASTRETNTGELFF
TGTGCCAGCACGCGGGAGACGAACACCGGGGAGCTGTTTTTT
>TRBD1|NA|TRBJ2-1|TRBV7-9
CASRWTGVDSYNEQFF
TGTGCCAGCAGGTGGACAGGGGTCGACTCCTACAATGAGCAGTTCTTC
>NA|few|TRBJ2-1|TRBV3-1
CASSQGGGAQFF
TGTGCCAGCAGCCAAGGTGGAGGAGCGCAGTTCTTC
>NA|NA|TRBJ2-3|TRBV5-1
CASSLEGGVGTDTQYF
TGCGCCAGCAGCTTGGAGGGGGGGGTCGGCACAGATACGCAGTATTTT
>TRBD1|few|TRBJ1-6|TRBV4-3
CASSREAGQNNSPLHF
TGCGCCAGCAGCCGAGAGGCGGGACAGAATAATTCACCCCTCCACTTT
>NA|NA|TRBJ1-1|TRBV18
CASSPPMGGGPDFEAFF
TGTGCCAGCTCACCACCGATGGGGGGAGGCCCAGATTTCGAAGCTTTCTTT
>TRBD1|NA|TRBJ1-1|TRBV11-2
CASSLREGARGLNTEAFF
TGTGCCAGCAGTCTAAGGGAGGGGGCGCGGGGTCTGAACACTGAAGCTTTCTTT
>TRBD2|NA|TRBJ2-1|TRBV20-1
CSAPREGLREQFF
TGCAGTGCTCCCAGGGAGGGCCTTCGTGAGCAGTTCTTC
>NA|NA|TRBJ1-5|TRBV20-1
CSASRSLGGHQPQHF
TGCAGTGCTAGTCGATCGCTGGGGGGGCATCAGCCCCAGCATTTT
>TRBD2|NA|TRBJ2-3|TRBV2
CASSEAARGVLGTQYF
TGTGCCAGCAGTGAAGCCGCGCGGGGGGTATTGGGTACGCAGTATTTT
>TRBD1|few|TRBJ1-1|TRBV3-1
CASSERDRGRTEAFF
TGTGCCAGCAGCGAACGGGACAGGGGAAGGACTGAAGCTTTCTTT
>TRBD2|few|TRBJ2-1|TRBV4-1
CASSQSPGTSGGDNEQFF
TGCGCCAGCAGCCAAAGCCCCGGAACTAGCGGGGGGGACAATGAGCAGTTCTTC
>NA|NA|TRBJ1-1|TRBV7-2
CASSLNGRTEAFF
TGTGCCAGCAGCTTAAACGGGCGCACTGAAGCTTTCTTT
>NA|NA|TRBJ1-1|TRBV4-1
CASSQVSGGADTEAFF
TGCGCCAGCAGCCAAGTTTCCGGGGGGGCGGACACTGAAGCTTTCTTT
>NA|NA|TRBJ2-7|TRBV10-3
CAIQGTAGSYEQYF
TGTGCCATCCAGGGGACGGCCGGCTCCTACGAGCAGTACTTC
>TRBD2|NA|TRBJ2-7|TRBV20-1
CSARDGTTTYEQYF
TGCAGTGCTAGAGATGGGACTACTACCTACGAGCAGTACTTC
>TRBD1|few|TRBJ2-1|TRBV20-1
CSAPRDRGNEQFF
TGCAGTGCTCCCCGGGACAGGGGCAATGAGCAGTTCTTC
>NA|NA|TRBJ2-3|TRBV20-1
CSVIGAAGRTDTQYF
TGCAGTGTTATCGGGGCCGCAGGACGCACAGATACGCAGTATTTT
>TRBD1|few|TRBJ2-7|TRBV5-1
CASSPGTGNGYEQYF
TGCGCCAGCAGCCCCGGGACAGGGAACGGCTACGAGCAGTACTTC
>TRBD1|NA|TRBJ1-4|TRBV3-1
CASSHQGVYNEKLFF
TGTGCCAGCAGCCACCAGGGGGTATACAATGAAAAACTGTTTTTT
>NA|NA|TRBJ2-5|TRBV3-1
CASSQARGQETQYF
TGTGCCAGCAGTCAAGCAAGGGGGCAAGAGACCCAGTACTTC
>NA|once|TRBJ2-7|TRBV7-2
CASSQVPDQSSYEQYF
TGTGCCAGCAGCCAGGTGCCGGACCAGAGCTCCTACGAGCAGTACTTC
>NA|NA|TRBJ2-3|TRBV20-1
CSATTGADTQYF
TGCAGTGCCACAACAGGAGCAGATACGCAGTATTTT
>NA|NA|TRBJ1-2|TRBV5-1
CASSLLTDANYGYTF
TGCGCCAGCAGCTTGCTTACGGATGCTAACTATGGCTACACCTTC
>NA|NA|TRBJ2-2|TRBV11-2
CASSFNTRTGELFF
TGTGCCAGCAGCTTTAACACGAGAACCGGGGAGCTGTTTTTT
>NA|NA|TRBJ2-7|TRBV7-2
CASSLGSINTYEQYF
TGTGCCAGCAGCTTAGGGTCTATTAATACCTACGAGCAGTACTTC
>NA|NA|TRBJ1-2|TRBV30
CAWSVQGATFYGYTF
TGTGCCTGGAGTGTACAAGGTGCGACCTTCTATGGCTACACCTTC
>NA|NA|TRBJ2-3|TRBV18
CASSPLPLAHGTDTQYF
TGTGCCAGCTCACCACTCCCGCTAGCTCACGGCACAGATACGCAGTATTTT
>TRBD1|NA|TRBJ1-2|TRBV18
CASSPLRTGGTGYTF
TGTGCCAGCTCACCACTCAGGACAGGGGGCACTGGCTACACCTTC
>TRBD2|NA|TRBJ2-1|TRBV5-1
CACSWRAGGNEQFF
TGCGCCTGCAGCTGGAGAGCGGGGGGCAATGAGCAGTTCTTC
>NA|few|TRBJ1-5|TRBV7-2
CASSLVFGSNQPQHF
TGTGCCAGCAGCTTAGTTTTTGGCAGCAATCAGCCCCAGCATTTT
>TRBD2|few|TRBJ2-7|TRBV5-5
CASSWGYEVAGYEQYF
TGTGCCAGCAGCTGGGGGTATGAGGTAGCGGGTTACGAGCAGTACTTC
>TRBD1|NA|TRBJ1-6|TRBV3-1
CASSMTGVRNNSPLHF
TGTGCCAGCTCCATGACAGGGGTCAGAAATAATTCACCCCTCCACTTT
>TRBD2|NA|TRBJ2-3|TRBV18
CASSRTSGASDTQYF
TGTGCCAGCTCACGGACTAGCGGGGCGTCAGATACGCAGTATTTT
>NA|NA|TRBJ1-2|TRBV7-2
CASSLGRTELYGYTF
TGTGCCAGCAGCCTAGGGCGGACGGAGCTGTATGGCTACACCTTC
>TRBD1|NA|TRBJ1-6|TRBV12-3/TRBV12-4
CASTGTGDISPLHF
TGTGCCAGCACCGGGACAGGAGATATTTCACCCCTCCACTTT
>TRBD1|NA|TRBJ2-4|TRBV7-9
CASPGQGEEQYF
TGTGCCTCTCCGGGACAGGGTGAAGAGCAGTACTTC
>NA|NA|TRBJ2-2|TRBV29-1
CSVEDSRDTNTGELFF
TGCAGCGTTGAAGATAGTAGAGACACAAACACCGGGGAGCTGTTTTTT
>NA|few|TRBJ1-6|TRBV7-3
CASSLGGGVNSPLHF
TGTGCCAGCAGCTTAGGGGGCGGCGTTAATTCACCCCTCCACTTT
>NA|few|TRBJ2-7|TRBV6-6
CASSYDADSSYEQYF
TGTGCCAGCAGTTACGATGCTGATAGCTCCTACGAGCAGTACTTC
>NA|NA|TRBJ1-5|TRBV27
CASKGGQGNQPQHF
TGTGCCAGCAAGGGGGGGCAGGGCAATCAGCCCCAGCATTTT
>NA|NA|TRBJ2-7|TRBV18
CASSPFGPSQGHPSEQYF
TGTGCCAGCTCACCATTTGGCCCGTCACAGGGTCACCCTTCCGAGCAGTACTTC
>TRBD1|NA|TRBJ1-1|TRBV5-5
CASSFGQGAEAFF
TGTGCCAGCAGCTTTGGACAGGGGGCTGAAGCTTTCTTT
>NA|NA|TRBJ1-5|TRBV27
CASRTSGGGNQPQHF
TGTGCCAGCAGGACATCTGGCGGGGGCAATCAGCCCCAGCATTTT
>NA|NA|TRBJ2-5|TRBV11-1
CASSLGQLQWETQYF
TGTGCCAGCAGCTTAGGACAACTTCAGTGGGAGACCCAGTACTTC
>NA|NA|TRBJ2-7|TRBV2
CASTVPGDLEQYF
TGTGCCAGCACTGTTCCGGGGGATCTCGAGCAGTACTTC